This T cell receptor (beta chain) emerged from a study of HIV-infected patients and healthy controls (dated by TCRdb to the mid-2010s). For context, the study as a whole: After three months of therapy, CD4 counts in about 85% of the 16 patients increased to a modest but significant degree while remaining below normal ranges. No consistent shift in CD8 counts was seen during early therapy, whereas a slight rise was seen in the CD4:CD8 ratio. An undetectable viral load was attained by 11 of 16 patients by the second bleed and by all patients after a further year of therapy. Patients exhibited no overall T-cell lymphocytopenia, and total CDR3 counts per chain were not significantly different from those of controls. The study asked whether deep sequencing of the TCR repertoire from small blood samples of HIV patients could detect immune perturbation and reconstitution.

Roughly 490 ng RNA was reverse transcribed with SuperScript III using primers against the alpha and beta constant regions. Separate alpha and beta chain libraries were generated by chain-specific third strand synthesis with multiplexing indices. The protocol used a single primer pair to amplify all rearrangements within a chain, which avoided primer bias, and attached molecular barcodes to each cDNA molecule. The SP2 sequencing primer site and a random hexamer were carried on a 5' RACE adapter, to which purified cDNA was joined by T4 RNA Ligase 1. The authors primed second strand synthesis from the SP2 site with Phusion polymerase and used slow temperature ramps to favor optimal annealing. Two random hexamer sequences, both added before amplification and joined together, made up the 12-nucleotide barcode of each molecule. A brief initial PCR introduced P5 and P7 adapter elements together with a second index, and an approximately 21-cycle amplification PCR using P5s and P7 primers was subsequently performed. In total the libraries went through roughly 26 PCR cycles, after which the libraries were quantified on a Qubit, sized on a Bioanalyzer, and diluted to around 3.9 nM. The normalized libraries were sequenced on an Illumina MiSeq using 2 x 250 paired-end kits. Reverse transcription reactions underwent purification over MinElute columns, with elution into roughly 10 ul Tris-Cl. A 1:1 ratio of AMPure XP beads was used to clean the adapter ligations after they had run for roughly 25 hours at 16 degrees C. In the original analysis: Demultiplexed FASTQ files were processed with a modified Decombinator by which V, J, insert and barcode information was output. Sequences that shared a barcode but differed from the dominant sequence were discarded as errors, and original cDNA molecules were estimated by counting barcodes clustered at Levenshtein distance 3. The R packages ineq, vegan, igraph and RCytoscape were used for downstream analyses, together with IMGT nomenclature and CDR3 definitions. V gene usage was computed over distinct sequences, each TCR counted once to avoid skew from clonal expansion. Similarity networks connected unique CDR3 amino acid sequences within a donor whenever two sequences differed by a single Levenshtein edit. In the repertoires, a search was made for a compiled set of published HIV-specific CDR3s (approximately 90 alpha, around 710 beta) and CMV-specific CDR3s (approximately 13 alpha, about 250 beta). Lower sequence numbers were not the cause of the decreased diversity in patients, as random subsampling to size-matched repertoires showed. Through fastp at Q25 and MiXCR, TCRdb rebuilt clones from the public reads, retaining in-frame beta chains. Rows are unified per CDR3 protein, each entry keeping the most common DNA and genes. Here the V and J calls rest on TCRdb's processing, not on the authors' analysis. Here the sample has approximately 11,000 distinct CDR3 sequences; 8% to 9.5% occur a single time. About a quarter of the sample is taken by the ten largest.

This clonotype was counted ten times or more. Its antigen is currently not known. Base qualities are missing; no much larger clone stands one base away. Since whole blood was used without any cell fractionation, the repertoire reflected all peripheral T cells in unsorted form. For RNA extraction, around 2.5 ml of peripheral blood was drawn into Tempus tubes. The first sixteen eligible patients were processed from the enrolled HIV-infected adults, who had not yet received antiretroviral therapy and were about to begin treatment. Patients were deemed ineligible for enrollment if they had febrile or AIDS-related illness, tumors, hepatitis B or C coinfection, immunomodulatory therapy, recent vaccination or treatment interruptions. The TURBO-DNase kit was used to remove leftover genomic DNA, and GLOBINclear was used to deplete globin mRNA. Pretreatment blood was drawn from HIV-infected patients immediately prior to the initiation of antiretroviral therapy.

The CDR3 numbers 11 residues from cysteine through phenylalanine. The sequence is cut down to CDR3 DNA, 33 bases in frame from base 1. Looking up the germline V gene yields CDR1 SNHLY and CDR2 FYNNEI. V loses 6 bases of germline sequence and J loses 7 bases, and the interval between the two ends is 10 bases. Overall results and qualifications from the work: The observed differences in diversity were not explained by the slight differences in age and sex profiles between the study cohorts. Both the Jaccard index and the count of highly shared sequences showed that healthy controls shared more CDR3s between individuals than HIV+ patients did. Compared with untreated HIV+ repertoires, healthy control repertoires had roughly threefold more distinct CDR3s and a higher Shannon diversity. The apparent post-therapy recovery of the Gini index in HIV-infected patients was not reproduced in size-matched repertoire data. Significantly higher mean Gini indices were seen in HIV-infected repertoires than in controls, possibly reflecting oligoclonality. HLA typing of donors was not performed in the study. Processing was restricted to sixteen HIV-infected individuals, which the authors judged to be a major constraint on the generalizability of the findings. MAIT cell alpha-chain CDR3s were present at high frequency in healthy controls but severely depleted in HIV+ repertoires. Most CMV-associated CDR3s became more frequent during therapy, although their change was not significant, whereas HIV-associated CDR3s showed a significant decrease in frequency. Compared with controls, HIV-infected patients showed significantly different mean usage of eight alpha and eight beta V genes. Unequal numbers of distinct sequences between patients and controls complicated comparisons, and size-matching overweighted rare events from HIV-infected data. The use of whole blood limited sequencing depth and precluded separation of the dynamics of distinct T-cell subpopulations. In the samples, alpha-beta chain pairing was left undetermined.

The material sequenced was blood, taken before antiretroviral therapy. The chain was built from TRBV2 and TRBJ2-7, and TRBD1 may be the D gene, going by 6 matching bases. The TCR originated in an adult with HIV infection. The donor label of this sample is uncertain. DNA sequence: TGTGCCAGCAGAGGCCAGGGGGAGCAGTACTTC. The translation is CASRGQGEQYF.